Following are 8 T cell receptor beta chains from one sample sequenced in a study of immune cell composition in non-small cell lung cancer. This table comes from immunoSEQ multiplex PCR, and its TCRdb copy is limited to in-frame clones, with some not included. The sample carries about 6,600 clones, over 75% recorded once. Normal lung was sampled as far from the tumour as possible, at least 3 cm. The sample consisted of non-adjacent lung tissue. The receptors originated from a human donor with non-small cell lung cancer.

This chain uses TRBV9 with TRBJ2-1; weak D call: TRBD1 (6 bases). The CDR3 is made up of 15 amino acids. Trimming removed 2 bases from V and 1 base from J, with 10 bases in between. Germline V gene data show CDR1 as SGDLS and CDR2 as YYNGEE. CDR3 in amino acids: CASSVGASSYNEQFF. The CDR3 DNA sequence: TGTGCCAGCAGCGTGGGGGCTTCTTCCTACAATGAGCAGTTCTTC.

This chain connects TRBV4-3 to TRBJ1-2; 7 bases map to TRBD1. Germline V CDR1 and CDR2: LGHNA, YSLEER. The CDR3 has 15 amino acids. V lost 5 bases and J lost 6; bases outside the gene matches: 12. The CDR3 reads CASSTRSPDRDGYTF. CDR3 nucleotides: TGCGCCAGCAGCACTCGTAGCCCTGACAGGGATGGCTACACCTTC.

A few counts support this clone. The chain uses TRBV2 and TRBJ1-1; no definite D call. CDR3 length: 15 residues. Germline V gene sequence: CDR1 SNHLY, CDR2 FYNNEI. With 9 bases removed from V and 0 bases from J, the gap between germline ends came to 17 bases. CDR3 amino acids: CASLIEAVVNTEAFF. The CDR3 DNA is TGTGCCAGTTTGATAGAAGCGGTTGTGAACACTGAAGCTTTCTTT.

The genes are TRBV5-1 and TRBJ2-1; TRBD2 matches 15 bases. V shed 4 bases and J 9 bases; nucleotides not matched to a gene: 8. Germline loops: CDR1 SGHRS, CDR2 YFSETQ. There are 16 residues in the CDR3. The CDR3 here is CASSRGLAGGAGEQFF. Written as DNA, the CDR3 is TGCGCCAGCAGCCGTGGACTAGCGGGGGGGGCTGGTGAGCAGTTCTTC.

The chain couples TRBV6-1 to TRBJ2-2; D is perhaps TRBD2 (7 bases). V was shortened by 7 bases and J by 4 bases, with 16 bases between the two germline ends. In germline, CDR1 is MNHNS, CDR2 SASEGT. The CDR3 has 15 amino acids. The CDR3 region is CASTPRGAVTGELFF. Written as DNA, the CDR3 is TGTGCCAGCACCCCTCGGGGGGCCGTCACCGGGGAGCTGTTTTTT.

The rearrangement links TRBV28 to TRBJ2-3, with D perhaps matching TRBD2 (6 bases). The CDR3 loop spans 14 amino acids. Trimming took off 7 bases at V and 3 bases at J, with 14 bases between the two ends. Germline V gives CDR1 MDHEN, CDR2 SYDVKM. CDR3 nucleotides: TGTGCCAGCATGACGGGACTTCATACAGATACGCAGTATTTT. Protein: CASMTGLHTDTQYF.

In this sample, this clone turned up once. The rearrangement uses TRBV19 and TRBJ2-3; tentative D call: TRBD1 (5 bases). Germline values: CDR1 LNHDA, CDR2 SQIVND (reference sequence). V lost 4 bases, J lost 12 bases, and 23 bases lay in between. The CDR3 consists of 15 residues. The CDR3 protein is CASSRGTGPNSPQYF. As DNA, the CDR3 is TGTGCCAGTAGTAGGGGCACGGGCCCCAACTCGCCCCAGTATTTT. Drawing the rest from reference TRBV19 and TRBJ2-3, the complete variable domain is DGGITQSPKYLFRKEGQNVTLSCEQNLNHDAMYWYRQDPGQGLRLIYYSQIVNDFQKGDIAEGYSVSREKKESFPLTVTSAQKNPTAFYLCASSRGTGPNSPQYFGPGTRLTVL.

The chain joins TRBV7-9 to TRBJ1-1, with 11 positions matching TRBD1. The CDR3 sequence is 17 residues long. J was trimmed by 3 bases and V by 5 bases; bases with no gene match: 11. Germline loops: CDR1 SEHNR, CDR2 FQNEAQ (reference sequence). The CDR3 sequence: CASSKGQGARLDTEAFF. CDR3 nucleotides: TGTGCCAGCAGCAAAGGACAGGGGGCGCGATTGGACACTGAAGCTTTCTTT.